This T cell receptor (beta chain) was identified in a study of CD8+CD57+ T cells in acquired aplastic anemia. Study information: Isolated CD4+ and CD8+ cells, once sorted, yielded DNA averaging about 3.4 ug.

Germline assignment: CDR1 DFQATT and CDR2 SNEGSKA (reference sequence). This CDR3 has 14 residues. V lost 0 bases and J 1 base, leaving 9 bases between the germline ends. This clonotype was recorded many times. The antigen is undetermined. Overall study findings and caveats: The number of CD8+ CDR3 sequences shared by patients and controls was approximately 31.

The study profiled TCR beta VDJ and CDR3 using genomic DNA as template. TCRdb itself ran the reads through MiXCR, one entry per CDR3 protein. The profile shows about 180,000 distinct CDR3 sequences, under 55% of them singletons. Sequenced input: sorted CD4+, CD8+, or CD8+CD57+ T cells (not recorded which) from PBMCs. The V gene is TRBV20-1, the J gene TRBJ2-5; D remains unclear. The clonotype was recovered from a human donor in good health. CDR3 bases: TGCAGTGCTAGAGATGGTACAGCCCAAGAGACCCAGTACTTC. Amino acid sequence: CSARDGTAQETQYF.